This TCR beta chain was sequenced for a study of PD-L1 blockade in urothelial cancer. For the study at large: Study patients had been treated with 0 to 3 previous chemotherapy regimens. Blood drawn 3 weeks (second dose) and 6 weeks after treatment start was analyzed.

CDR1 MDHEN and CDR2 SYDVKM come from the germline V gene. The length of the CDR3 is 15 residues. Germline trimming cut 1 base from V and 8 bases from J; bases unmatched to any gene: 8. Regarding time point: peripheral blood 6 weeks after treatment start. TCRdb keeps only in-frame clones here, not all; method: immunoSEQ multiplex PCR. The sample carries some 120,000 clones, roughly 82% recorded once. This sequence was found in a man aged 50-59 years with urothelial cancer. The specimen comprised PBMCs, sampled around atezolizumab (anti-PD-L1) treatment. The V call is TRBV28, the J call TRBJ2-3, with 8 bases fitting TRBD2. CDR3 amino acids: CASSLSYSSGATQYF. CDR3 coding DNA: TGTGCCAGCAGTTTATCATATAGTAGCGGGGCTACGCAGTATTTT.